This record concerns one T cell receptor beta chain sequence. The record originates from a study of blood T cell repertoires in COVID-19. Sequencing used immunoSEQ multiplex PCR; TCRdb keeps in-frame clones, though not all of them. Here the sample spans around 200,000 clones, 65% to 85% being singletons. The V segment lost 4 bases and the J segment 7 bases; nucleotides outside the gene matches: 9. CDR3 length: 14 residues. The germline V gene has CDR1 KGHSH and CDR2 LQKENI. This chain connects TRBV18 to TRBJ1-2; TRBD1 aligns across 7 bases. The clonotype comes from a man in his fifties or sixties with active or convalescent COVID-19. The sample consisted of peripheral blood. This CDR3 is CASSRTTGEAGYTF. The CDR3 nucleotides read TGTGCCAGCTCACGAACTACAGGGGAGGCTGGCTACACCTTC.